Below, 15 T cell receptor beta chains from the same sample are listed, as sequenced in a study of cytotoxic CD8 clonotypes in ibrutinib-treated CLL. Using immunoSEQ multiplex PCR, the repertoire was profiled, and TCRdb retains in-frame clones only, with some absent. The repertoire holds around 27,000 clones, with around 60% as singletons. Sequenced material: PBMCs, taken before ibrutinib treatment. These receptors were collected from a human donor with chronic lymphocytic leukemia.

The chain has TRBV6-4 and TRBJ1-4, with D perhaps TRBD1 (5 bases). The CDR3 covers 13 residues. Looked up from germline, CDR1 is MRHNA and CDR2 is SNTAGT. Between the trimmed V and J ends, which lost 6 bases and 7 bases, there was a span of 12 bases. The CDR3 region has the DNA TGTGCCAGCAGCCCGGGGAGGGGTGAAAAACTGTTTTTT. This codes for CASSPGRGEKLFF.

This clone showed up just a few times. This sequence joins TRBV10-2 and TRBJ1-1, with a possible D match to TRBD1 (5 bases). Trimming pared 6 bases from V and 8 bases from J, leaving 13 bases between. The CDR3 runs 12 residues. The germline gives CDR1 WSHSY, CDR2 SAAADI. DNA for the CDR3: TGCGCCAGCAGCAGGGATTCGTGGGAAGCTTTCTTT. It encodes CASSRDSWEAFF.

This clone was detected a few times. The CDR3 sequence is CAISEDRARAFF. In nucleotides, the CDR3 is TGTGCCATCAGTGAGGACAGGGCTCGCGCTTTCTTT. The J gene is TRBJ1-1, the V gene TRBV10-3, with TRBD1 matching 7 bases. The germline gives CDR1 ENHRY, CDR2 SYGVKD. V shed 2 bases and J 11 bases; nucleotides not matched to a gene: 5. This CDR3 has 12 residues.

In this sample, this clone turned up a few times. The chain recombines TRBV6-6 with TRBJ1-3; a weak D match, TRBD1 (5 bases). CDR3 size: 16 residues. Trimming removed 5 bases from V and 0 bases from J, with 14 bases in between. From germline, CDR1 is MNHNY and CDR2 SVGAGI (reference sequence). The CDR3 coding sequence is TGTGCCAGCAGTAAGACAAGGGGCCACTCTGGAAACACCATATATTTT. Its protein product is CASSKTRGHSGNTIYF.

The table lists this clone with a count of one. V gene TRBV7-3 combines with J gene TRBJ2-7, with 8 bases aligning to TRBD2. J gave up 2 bases and V 4 bases, and 7 bases lay outside the gene matches. CDR1 SGHTA and CDR2 FQGTGA come from the germline V gene. The CDR3 length is 15 residues. Here the CDR3 reads CASSSPGGATYEQYF. The CDR3 DNA reads as TGTGCCAGCAGCTCCCCGGGGGGGGCGACCTACGAGCAGTACTTC.

The chain employs TRBV7-9 and TRBJ1-6, with unresolved D. CDR3 length: 15 residues. V was cut by 4 bases and J by 8 bases, with 15 bases left in between. Germline V gene lookup returns CDR1 SEHNR and CDR2 FQNEAQ (reference sequence). The CDR3 is CASSYHTSGYSPLHF. For the CDR3, the DNA is TGTGCCAGCAGCTACCACACTTCTGGTTATTCACCCCTCCACTTT.

V gene TRBV4-1 combines with J gene TRBJ1-2, with unresolved D. The CDR3 sequence is 15 residues long. CDR1 is MGHRA, CDR2 YSYEKL, per germline. V was pared by 1 base and J by 4 bases, with 13 bases between. The CDR3 bases are TGCGCCAGCAGCCAAGCAGAAGGACGTCTCTATGGCTACACCTTC. Residues: CASSQAEGRLYGYTF.

This clone was observed a single time. The rearrangement links TRBV9 to TRBJ2-3, with 11 bases matching TRBD2. CDR1 and CDR2 from the germline V gene are SGDLS and YYNGEE. V lost 1 base and J lost 2; bases outside the gene matches: 3. The CDR3 runs 16 residues. The CDR3 DNA sequence: TGTGCCAGCAGCGTACTAGCGGGGGGCCCCACAGATACGCAGTATTTT. Translating it yields CASSVLAGGPTDTQYF.

The gene calls are TRBV19 and TRBJ2-7, with 11 nucleotides matching TRBD2. This CDR3 contains 14 residues. The germline V gene encodes CDR1 LNHDA and CDR2 SQIVND (reference sequence). The ends lost 9 bases at V and 2 bases at J; junction bases unmatched: 6. CDR3: CARHTSGSPYEQYF. CDR3 coding DNA: TGTGCCAGACACACTAGCGGGAGTCCCTACGAGCAGTACTTC. The full variable domain, with the rest looked up from reference TRBV19 and TRBJ2-7, is DGGITQSPKYLFRKEGQNVTLSCEQNLNHDAMYWYRQDPGQGLRLIYYSQIVNDFQKGDIAEGYSVSREKKESFPLTVTSAQKNPTAFYLCARHTSGSPYEQYFGPGTRLTVT.

The chain links TRBV5-1 to TRBJ2-1, with D possibly TRBD2 on 5 matching bases. V was cut by 2 bases and J by 5 bases, with 8 bases left in between. Per the germline V gene, CDR1 is SGHRS and CDR2 is YFSETQ. The CDR3 contains 13 residues. Here the CDR3 DNA reads TGCGCCAGCAGCTTAGAGGGAGACAATGAGCAGTTCTTC. Its translation: CASSLEGDNEQFF.

In its sample, this clone was seen a few times. V is TRBV6-5 and J is TRBJ2-7, with D possibly being TRBD1 (6 bases). The V end was cut by 5 bases, the J end by 3 bases, with 14 bases between. The germline gives CDR1 MNHEY, CDR2 SVGAGI. This CDR3 spans 14 amino acids. CDR3 amino acids: CASSPGVWVYEQYF. The CDR3 coding sequence is TGTGCCAGCAGTCCAGGGGTTTGGGTCTACGAGCAGTACTTC.

The chain combines TRBV18 with TRBJ2-7; a possible D gene is TRBD1 (6 bases). The CDR3 spans 13 residues. V shed 6 bases and J shed 12 bases, with 21 bases lying between them. CDR1 and CDR2 from the germline V gene are KGHSH and LQKENI. The CDR3 region has the DNA TGTGCCAGCTCCCCGGGGACACAGGTTGGGTCGTACTTC. Amino acids: CASSPGTQVGSYF.

The chain employs TRBV6-5 and TRBJ2-7; D not certain. This CDR3 has 14 residues. Germline lookup yields CDR1 MNHEY and CDR2 SVGAGI. Trimming removed 0 bases at V and 3 bases at J, with 9 bases between. The CDR3 sequence is CASSYSKLIYEQYF. The CDR3 coding sequence is TGTGCCAGCAGTTACTCGAAGCTAATCTACGAGCAGTACTTC.

This clone counts as medium-sized (0.01 to 0.1%). The chain employs TRBV19 and TRBJ2-3; the match to TRBD2 covers 13 bases. CDR3 length equals 16 residues. Germline CDR1 reads LNHDA; CDR2 reads SQIVND (reference sequence). V lost 1 base, J lost 4 bases, and 2 bases stayed unmatched. The CDR3 DNA reads TGTGCCAGTAGTATAGGGACTAGCGGGAGCTCAGATACGCAGTATTTT. This translates into CASSIGTSGSSDTQYF.

This chain connects TRBV9 to TRBJ2-5, with 13 bases identical to TRBD2. The CDR3 is 15 amino acids. The V gene's germline CDR1 is SGDLS and CDR2 YYNGEE. The V and J ends lost 4 bases and 5 bases, in that order; junction bases with no gene match: 5. The CDR3 bases are TGTGCCAGCAGCCCCGGACTAGCGGGGGTGGAGACCCAGTACTTC. Amino acids: CASSPGLAGVETQYF.